Presented here are 15 T cell receptor beta chains from one specimen sequenced in a study of T-cell reconstitution after alpha-beta-depleted transplantation in children. As it was prepared, the TCRbeta library received unique molecular identifiers. TCRdb re-called the PCR reads with MiXCR, one entry per CDR3 protein. The table lists approximately 170,000 distinct CDR3 sequences, 11% of them singletons. This specimen consisted of PBMCs, obtained before TCRalphabeta/CD19-depleted stem cell transplant. These TCRs come from a boy younger than 10 with acute myeloid leukemia, due to receive a stem cell transplant.

This clonotype came up once. Just one base apart from a much larger clone, this may be a read error. The V gene is TRBV11-2, the J gene TRBJ2-7; tentatively, D is TRBD2 (6 bases). The CDR3 totals 15 residues. CDR1 SGHAT and CDR2 FQNNGV come from the germline V gene. CDR3 loop: CASSEIRDFSYEQHF. In DNA form, the CDR3 reads TGTGCCAGCAGCGAAATCCGGGACTTCTCCTACGAGCAGCACTTC. Full variable domain (remainder filled in from reference TRBV11-2 and TRBJ2-7): EAGVAQSPRYKIIEKRQSVAFWCNPISGHATLYWYQQILGQGPKLLIQFQNNGVVDDSQLPKDRFSAERLKGVDSTLKIQPAKLEDSAVYLCASSEIRDFSYEQHFGPGTRLTVT.

This clonotype appeared many times. The V and J genes are TRBV12-3 or TRBV12-4 and TRBJ1-2; D might be TRBD1 (6 bases). V lost 6 bases to trimming and J lost 4 bases, with 18 bases between them. The CDR3 is made up of 15 amino acids. CDR3: CASRRIAGAGYGYTF. CDR3 in DNA: TGTGCCAGCAGGCGAATTGCGGGGGCAGGCTATGGCTACACCTTC.

Ten or more counts support this clonotype. The chain has TRBV4-1 and TRBJ2-4, with 7 bases lining up with TRBD1. The CDR3 consists of 17 residues. Germline CDR1 and CDR2: MGHRA and YSYEKL. V gave up 3 bases and J gave up 0 bases; unmatched junction bases: 8. The CDR3: CASSHQGVWGAKNIQYF. CDR3 nucleotides: TGCGCCAGCAGCCATCAGGGGGTTTGGGGAGCCAAAAACATTCAGTACTTC.

This clonotype was recorded many times. The chain carries TRBV5-8 and TRBJ2-5; D may be TRBD1 or TRBD2 (5 bases each). This CDR3 has 16 amino acids. The germline V gene encodes CDR1 SGHTS and CDR2 YDEGEE. The V end lost 0 bases, the J end lost 5 bases, and 17 bases lay between the germline ends. CDR3 DNA: TGTGCCAGCAGCTTGGCGAGATCGACAGAGGGCGAGACCCAGTACTTC. Amino acids: CASSLARSTEGETQYF.

This clonotype was seen at least ten times. The chain has TRBV6-6 and TRBJ2-1; 11 bases map to TRBD2. This CDR3 spans 12 amino acids. Per germline, CDR1 MNHNY and CDR2 SVGAGI (reference sequence). The CDR3 sequence is CVSGGARNEQFF. The CDR3 DNA reads TGTGTTAGCGGGGGGGCGCGTAATGAGCAGTTCTTC.

The chain couples TRBV5-1 to TRBJ2-3, with 7 bases that match TRBD2. V shed 0 bases and J 4 bases; nucleotides not matched to a gene: 8. In germline, CDR1 is SGHRS, CDR2 YFSETQ. This CDR3 is built from 16 residues. As DNA, the CDR3 is TGCGCCAGCAGCTTGGCCGGGACTACGTTCTCAGATACGCAGTATTTT. It encodes CASSLAGTTFSDTQYF.

This clonotype was seen many times. The chain has TRBV29-1 and TRBJ2-1; D gene unclear. The length of the CDR3 is 11 residues. The V gene's germline CDR1 is SQVTM and CDR2 ANQGSEA. V lost 5 bases to trimming and J lost 4 bases, with 6 bases between them. CDR3 sequence (DNA): TGCAGCGTTCGCAGTTACAATGAGCAGTTCTTC. This codes for CSVRSYNEQFF.

This clonotype was found many times. The gene calls are TRBV9 and TRBJ2-1, with D perhaps TRBD1 (5 bases). Germline lookup yields CDR1 SGDLS and CDR2 YYNGEE. The CDR3 totals 15 residues. The germline V and J ends were trimmed by 4 bases and 2 bases, with 13 bases remaining between them. For the CDR3, the DNA is TGTGCCAGCAGCCCCCGAGACAGCCCCTACAATGAGCAGTTCTTC. Translation gives CASSPRDSPYNEQFF.

This clonotype was observed many times. The chain employs TRBV6-1 and TRBJ1-5, with D perhaps matching TRBD1 (5 bases). V was trimmed by 4 bases and J by 2 bases, leaving 12 bases between them. The CDR3 contains 15 residues. The germline CDR1 and CDR2 sequences are MNHNS and SASEGT. The CDR3, as DNA: TGTGCCAGCAGTGGGGGACGGGGCCGCAATCAGCCCCAGCATTTT. It codes for CASSGGRGRNQPQHF.

In this sample, this clonotype turned up many times. This chain joins TRBV12-3 or TRBV12-4 and TRBJ2-5, with D maybe TRBD1 (6 bases). Trimming shortened V by 6 bases and J by 2 bases, and 13 bases separated the two germline ends. This CDR3 region has 14 residues. Here the CDR3 DNA reads TGTGCCAGCAGGTATACCGGACAGCAAGAGACCCAGTACTTC. Translated: CASRYTGQQETQYF.

The sample holds many counts of this clonotype. The rearrangement uses TRBV20-1 and TRBJ2-1; no firm D call. The CDR3 consists of 13 residues. The V end was cut by 3 bases, the J end by 6 bases, with 12 bases between. The germline V gene encodes CDR1 DFQATT and CDR2 SNEGSKA (reference sequence). CDR3 sequence reads: CSASLGLGNEQFF. The DNA for the CDR3 is TGCAGTGCTAGCTTAGGTTTAGGCAATGAGCAGTTCTTC.

This clonotype was counted many times. The chain joins TRBV5-6 to TRBJ1-4; TRBD1 aligns across 9 bases. This CDR3 has 20 residues. Germline assignment: CDR1 SGHDT and CDR2 YYEEEE. The V and J ends lost 4 bases and 3 bases, in that order; junction bases with no gene match: 19. The CDR3, as DNA: TGTGCCAGCAGCGGCCGGGACAGGGATTTAATTAGAGTTTCTAATGAAAAACTGTTTTTT. It codes for CASSGRDRDLIRVSNEKLFF.

This clonotype was seen at least ten times. The chain combines TRBV7-3 with TRBJ2-2; D remains ambiguous. The CDR3 loop spans 13 amino acids. Germline CDR1 reads SGHTA; CDR2 reads FQGTGA. V was shortened by 5 bases and J by 4 bases, with 8 bases between the two germline ends. The CDR3 loop is CASSRHGTGELFF. The CDR3 region has the DNA TGTGCCAGCAGCCGACACGGCACCGGGGAGCTGTTTTTT.

In its sample, this clonotype was seen many times. The chain carries TRBV12-3 or TRBV12-4 and TRBJ1-2; D might be TRBD1 (6 bases). The CDR3 consists of 15 residues. V lost 7 bases, J lost 0 bases, and 15 bases lay in between. The CDR3 loop is CASNSRGGANYGYTF. In DNA, the CDR3 is TGTGCCAGCAACTCGCGAGGGGGAGCTAACTATGGCTACACCTTC.

This clonotype occurred many times. This chain links TRBV5-1 with TRBJ1-6, with D possibly TRBD1 on 5 matching bases. The CDR3 is 15 amino acids. The germline V gene encodes CDR1 SGHRS and CDR2 YFSETQ. Trimming took off 4 bases at V and 6 bases at J, with 14 bases between the two ends. CDR3 nucleotides: TGCGCCAGCAGCCCCTCGGATGGGACTAATTCACCCCTCCACTTT. Translated: CASSPSDGTNSPLHF.